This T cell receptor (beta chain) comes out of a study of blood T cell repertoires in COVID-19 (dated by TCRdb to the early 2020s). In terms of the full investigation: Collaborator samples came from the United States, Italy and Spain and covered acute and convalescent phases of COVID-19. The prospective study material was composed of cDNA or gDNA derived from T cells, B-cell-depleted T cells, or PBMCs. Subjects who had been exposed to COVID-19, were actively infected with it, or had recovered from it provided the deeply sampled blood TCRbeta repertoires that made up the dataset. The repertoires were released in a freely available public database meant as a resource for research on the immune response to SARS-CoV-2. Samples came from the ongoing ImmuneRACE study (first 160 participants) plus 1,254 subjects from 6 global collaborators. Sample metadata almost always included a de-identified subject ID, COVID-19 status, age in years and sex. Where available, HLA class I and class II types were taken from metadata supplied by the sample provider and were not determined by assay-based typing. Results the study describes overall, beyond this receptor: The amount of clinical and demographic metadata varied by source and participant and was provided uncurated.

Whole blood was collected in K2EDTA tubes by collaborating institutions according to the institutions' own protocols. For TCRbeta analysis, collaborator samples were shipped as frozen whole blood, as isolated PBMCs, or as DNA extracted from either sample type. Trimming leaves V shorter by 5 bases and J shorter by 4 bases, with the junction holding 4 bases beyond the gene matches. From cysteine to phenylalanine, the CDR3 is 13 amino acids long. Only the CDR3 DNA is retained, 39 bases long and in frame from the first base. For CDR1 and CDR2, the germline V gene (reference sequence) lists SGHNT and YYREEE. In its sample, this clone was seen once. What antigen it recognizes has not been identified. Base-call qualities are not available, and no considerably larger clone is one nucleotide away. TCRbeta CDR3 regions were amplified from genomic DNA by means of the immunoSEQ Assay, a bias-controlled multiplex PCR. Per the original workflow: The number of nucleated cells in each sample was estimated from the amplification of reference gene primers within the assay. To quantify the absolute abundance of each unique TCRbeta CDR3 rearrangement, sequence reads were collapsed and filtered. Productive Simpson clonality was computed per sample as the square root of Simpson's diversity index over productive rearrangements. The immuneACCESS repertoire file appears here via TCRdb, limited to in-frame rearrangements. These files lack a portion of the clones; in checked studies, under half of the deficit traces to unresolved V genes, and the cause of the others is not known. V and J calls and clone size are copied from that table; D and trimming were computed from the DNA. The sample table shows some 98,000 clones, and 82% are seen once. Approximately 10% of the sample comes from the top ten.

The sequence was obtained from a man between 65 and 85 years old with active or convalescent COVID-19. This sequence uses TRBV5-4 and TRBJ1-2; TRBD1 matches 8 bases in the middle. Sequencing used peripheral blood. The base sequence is TGTGCCAGCAGTGCAGGGGGCGGCTATGGCTACACCTTC. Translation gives CASSAGGGYGYTF.